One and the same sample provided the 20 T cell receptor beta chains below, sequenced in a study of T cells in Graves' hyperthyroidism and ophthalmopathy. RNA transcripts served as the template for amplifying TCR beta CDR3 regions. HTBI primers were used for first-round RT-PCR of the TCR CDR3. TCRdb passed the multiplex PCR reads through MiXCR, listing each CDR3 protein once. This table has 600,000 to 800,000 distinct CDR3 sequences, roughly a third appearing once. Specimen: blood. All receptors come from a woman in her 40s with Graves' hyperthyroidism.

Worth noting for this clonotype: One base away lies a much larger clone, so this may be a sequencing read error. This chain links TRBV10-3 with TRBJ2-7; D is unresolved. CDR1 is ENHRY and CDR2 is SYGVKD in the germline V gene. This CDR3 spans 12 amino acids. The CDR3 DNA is TGTGCCATCTCGTCCGTTGTCTACGGGCAGTACTTC. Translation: CAISSVVYGQYF.

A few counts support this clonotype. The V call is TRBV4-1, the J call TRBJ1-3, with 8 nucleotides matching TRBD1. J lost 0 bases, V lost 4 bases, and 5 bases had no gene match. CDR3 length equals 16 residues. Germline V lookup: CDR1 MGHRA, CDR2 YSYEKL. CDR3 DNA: TGCGCCAGCAGCCGGACCGGGACAGGCTCTGGAAACACCATATATTTT. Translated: CASSRTGTGSGNTIYF.

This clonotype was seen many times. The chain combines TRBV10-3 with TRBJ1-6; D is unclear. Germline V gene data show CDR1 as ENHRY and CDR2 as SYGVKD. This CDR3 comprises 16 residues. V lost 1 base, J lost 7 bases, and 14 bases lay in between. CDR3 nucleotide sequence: TGTGCCATCAGTGAGTTCCCTTCAGTGGGAAATTCACCCCTCCACTTT. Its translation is CAISEFPSVGNSPLHF.

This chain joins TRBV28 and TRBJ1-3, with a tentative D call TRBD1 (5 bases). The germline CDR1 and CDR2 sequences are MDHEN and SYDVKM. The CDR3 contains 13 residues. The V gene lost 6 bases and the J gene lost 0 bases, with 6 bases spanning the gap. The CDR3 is CASRGLSGNTIYF. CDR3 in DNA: TGTGCCAGCAGGGGACTCTCTGGAAACACCATATATTTT.

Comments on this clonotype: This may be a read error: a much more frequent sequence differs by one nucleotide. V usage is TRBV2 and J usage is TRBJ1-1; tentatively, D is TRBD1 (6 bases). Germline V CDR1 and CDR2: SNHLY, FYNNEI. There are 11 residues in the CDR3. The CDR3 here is CASRRDTGAFF. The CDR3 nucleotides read TGTGCCAGCAGACGGGACACTGGAGCTTTCTTT.

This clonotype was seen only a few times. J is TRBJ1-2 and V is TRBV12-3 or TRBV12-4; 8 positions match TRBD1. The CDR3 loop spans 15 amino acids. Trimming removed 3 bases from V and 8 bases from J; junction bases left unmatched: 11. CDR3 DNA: TGTGCCAGCAGTTTCTCGACAGGGGTCCTTTTGGGCTACACCTTC. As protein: CASSFSTGVLLGYTF.

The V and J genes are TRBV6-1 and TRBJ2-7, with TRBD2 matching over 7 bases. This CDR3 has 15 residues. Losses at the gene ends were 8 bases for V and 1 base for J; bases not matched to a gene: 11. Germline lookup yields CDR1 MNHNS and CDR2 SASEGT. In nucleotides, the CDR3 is TGTGCCAGCCGGGCCGGGAGGTTGCTTTCCTACGAGCAGTACTTC. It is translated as CASRAGRLLSYEQYF.

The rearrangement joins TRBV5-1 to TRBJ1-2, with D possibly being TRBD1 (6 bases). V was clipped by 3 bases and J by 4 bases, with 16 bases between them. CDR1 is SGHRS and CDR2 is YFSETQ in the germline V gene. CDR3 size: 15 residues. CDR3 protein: CASSCTGPSTYGYTF. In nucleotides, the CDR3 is TGCGCCAGCAGCTGTACAGGGCCAAGCACCTATGGCTACACCTTC.

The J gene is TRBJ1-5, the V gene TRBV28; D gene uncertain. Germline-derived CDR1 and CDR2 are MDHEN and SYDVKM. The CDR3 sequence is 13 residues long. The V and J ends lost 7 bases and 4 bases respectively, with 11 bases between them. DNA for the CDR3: TGTGCCAGCACCCCAAGTTTTAATCAGCCCCAGCATTTT. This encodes CASTPSFNQPQHF.

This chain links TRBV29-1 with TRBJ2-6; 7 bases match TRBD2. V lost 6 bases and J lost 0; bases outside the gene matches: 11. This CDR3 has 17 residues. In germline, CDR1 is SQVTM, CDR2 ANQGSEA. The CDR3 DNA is TGCAGCGTGCATGCAGTCGGGGGGAACTCTGGGGCCAACGTCCTGACTTTC. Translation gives CSVHAVGGNSGANVLTF.

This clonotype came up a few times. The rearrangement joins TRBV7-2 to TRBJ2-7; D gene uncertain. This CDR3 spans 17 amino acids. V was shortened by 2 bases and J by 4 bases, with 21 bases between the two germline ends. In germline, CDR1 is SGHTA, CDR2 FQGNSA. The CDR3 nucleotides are TGTGCCAGCAGCTTATGGATGGCTGGGCGGAAGAGGTACGAGCAGTACTTC. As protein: CASSLWMAGRKRYEQYF.

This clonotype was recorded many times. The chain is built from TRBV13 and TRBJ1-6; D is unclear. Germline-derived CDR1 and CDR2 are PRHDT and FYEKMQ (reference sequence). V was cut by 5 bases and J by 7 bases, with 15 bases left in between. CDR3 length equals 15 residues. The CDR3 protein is CASSPLAATNSPLHF. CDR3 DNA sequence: TGTGCCAGCAGCCCCCTGGCAGCCACAAATTCACCCCTCCACTTT.

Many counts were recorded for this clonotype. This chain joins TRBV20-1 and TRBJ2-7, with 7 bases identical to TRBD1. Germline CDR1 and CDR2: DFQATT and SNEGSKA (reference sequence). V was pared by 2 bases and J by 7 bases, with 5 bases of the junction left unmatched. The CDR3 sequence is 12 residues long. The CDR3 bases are TGCAGTGCTAGAAAGACAGGGAATGAGCAGTACTTC. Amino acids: CSARKTGNEQYF.

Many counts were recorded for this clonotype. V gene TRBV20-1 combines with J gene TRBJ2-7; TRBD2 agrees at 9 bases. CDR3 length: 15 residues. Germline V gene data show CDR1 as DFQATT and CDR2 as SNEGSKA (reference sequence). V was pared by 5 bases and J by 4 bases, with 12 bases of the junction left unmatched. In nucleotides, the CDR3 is TGCAGTGCTGCCACCCCTTGGCGGGAGGGGTACGAGCAGTACTTC. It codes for CSAATPWREGYEQYF.

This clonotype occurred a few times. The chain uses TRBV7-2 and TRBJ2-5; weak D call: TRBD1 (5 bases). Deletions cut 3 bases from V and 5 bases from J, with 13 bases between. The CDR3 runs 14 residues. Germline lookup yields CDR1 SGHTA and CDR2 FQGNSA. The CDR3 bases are TGTGCCAGCAGCTTGGGGCCCGATGGGGAGACCCAGTACTTC. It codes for CASSLGPDGETQYF.

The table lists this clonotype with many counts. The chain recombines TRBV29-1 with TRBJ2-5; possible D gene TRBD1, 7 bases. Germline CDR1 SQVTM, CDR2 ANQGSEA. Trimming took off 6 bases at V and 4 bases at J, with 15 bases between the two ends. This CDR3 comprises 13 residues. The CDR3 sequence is CSVGGQSGETQYF. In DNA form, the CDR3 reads TGCAGCGTCGGGGGACAGTCGGGAGAGACCCAGTACTTC.

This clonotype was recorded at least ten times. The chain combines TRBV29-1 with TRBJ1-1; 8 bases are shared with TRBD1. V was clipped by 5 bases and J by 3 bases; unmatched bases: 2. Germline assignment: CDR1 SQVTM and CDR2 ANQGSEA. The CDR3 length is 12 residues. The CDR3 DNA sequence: TGCAGCGTTCACAGGGGGGACACTGAAGCTTTCTTT. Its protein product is CSVHRGDTEAFF.

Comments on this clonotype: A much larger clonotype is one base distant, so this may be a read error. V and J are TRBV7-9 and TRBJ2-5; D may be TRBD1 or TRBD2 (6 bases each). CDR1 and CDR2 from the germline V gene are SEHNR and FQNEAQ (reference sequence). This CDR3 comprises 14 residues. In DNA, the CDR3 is TGTGCCAGCAGCCCCACGGGGGCGCAAGGGACCCAGTGCTTC. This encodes CASSPTGAQGTQCF.

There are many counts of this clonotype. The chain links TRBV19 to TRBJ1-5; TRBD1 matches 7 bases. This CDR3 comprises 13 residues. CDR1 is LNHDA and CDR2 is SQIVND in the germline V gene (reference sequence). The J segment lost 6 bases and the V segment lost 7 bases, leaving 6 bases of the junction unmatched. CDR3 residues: CASKDRSGQPQHF. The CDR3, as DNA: TGTGCCAGTAAGGACAGGTCGGGTCAGCCCCAGCATTTT.

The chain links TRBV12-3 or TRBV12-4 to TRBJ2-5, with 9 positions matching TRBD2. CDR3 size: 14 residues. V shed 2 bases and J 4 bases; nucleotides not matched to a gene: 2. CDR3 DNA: TGTGCCAGCAGTTTATCAGCGGGGGGAGAGACCCAGTACTTC. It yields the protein CASSLSAGGETQYF.